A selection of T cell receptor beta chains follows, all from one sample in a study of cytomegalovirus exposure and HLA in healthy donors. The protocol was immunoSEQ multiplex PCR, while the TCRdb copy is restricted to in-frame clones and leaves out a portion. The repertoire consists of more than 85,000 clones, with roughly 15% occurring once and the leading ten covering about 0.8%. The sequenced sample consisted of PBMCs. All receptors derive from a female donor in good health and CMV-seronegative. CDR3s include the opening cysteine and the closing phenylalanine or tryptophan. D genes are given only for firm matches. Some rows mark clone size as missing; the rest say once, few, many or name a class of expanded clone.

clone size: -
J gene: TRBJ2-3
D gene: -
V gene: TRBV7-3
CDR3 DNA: TGTGCCAGCAGCTTAAGTGGACGTACGGGAGCTGGACCCGATACGCAGTATTTT
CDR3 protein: CASSLSGRTGAGPDTQYF

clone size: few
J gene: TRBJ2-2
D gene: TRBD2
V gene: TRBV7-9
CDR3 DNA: TGTGCCAGCAGCCCCAGGACTAGCGGGAGCTGGGGGACCGGGGAGCTGTTTTTT
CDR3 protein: CASSPRTSGSWGTGELFF

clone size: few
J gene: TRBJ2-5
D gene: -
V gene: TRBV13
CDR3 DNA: TGTGCCAGCAGCTCACAGGGTTTCGGAGAGACCCAGTACTTC
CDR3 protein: CASSSQGFGETQYF

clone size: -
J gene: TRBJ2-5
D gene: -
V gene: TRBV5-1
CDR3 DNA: TGCGCCAGCAGCTCCAACGGAGAGACCCAGTACTTC
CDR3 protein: CASSSNGETQYF

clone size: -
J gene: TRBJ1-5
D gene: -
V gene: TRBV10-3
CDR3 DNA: TGTGCCATCAGGGGGAGGGAGAATCAGCCCCAGCATTTT
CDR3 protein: CAIRGRENQPQHF

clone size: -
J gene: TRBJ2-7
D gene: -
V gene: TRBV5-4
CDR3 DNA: TGTGCCAGCAGCTCGTCTTGGGGGGGCCGGAGCGAGCAGTACTTC
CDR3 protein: CASSSSWGGRSEQYF

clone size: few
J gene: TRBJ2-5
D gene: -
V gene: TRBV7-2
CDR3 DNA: TGTGCCAGCAGCCCCACCGGGACAAAAGAGACCCAGTACTTC
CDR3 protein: CASSPTGTKETQYF

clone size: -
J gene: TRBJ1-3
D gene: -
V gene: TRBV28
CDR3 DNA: TGTGCCAGCAGTTGGGCAGGGGCCAACTCTGGAAACACCATATATTTT
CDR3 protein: CASSWAGANSGNTIYF

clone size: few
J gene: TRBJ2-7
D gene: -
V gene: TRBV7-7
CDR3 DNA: TGTGCTAGCAGCCGAAAATGGGGGGACTACGAGCAGTACTTC
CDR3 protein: CASSRKWGDYEQYF

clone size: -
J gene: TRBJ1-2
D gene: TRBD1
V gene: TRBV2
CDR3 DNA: TGTGCCAGCGGAACTAAACAGGGGGCTGGCTACACCTTC
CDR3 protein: CASGTKQGAGYTF

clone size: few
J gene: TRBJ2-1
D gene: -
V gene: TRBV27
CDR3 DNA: TGTGCCAGCAGTTTATGGGAGAGCTCCTACAATGAGCAGTTCTTC
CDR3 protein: CASSLWESSYNEQFF

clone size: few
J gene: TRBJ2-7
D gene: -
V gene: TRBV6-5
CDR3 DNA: TGTGCCAGCAGTCCCGAACAGGGCTTTACCTACGAGCAGTACTTC
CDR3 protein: CASSPEQGFTYEQYF

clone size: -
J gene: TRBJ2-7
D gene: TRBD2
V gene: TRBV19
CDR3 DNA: TGTGCCAGTAGTATAGCGGGAGGCGTTAGCTCCTACGAGCAGTACTTC
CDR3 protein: CASSIAGGVSSYEQYF

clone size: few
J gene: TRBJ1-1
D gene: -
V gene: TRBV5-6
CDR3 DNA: TGTGCCAGCAGCCGTACACCGAACACTGAAGCTTTCTTT
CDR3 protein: CASSRTPNTEAFF

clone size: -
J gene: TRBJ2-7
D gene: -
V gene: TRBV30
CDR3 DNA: TGTGCCTGGAGTGTATCCCCGAGTGTGCAGTACTTC
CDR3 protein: CAWSVSPSVQYF

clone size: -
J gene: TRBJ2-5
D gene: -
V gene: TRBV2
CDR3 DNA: TGTGCCAGCAGCGTCGAAGAGACCCAGTACTTC
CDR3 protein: CASSVEETQYF

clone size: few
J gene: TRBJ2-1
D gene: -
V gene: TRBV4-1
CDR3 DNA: TGCGCCAGCAGCCAAGGACCTAGCAATGAGCAGTTCTTC
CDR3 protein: CASSQGPSNEQFF

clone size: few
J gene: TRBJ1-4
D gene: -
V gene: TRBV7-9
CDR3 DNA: TGTGCCAGCAGCTTAGATAACAGCCGTGCAACTAATGAAAAACTGTTTTTT
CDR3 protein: CASSLDNSRATNEKLFF

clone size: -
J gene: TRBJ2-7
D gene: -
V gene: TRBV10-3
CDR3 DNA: TGTGCCATCTCCCCTGGAGGGACGGACTACGGCGAGCAGTACTTC
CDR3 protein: CAISPGGTDYGEQYF

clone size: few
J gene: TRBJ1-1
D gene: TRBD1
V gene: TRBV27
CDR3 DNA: TGTGCCAGCACCCTCTGGCAGGGGGCTACTGAAGCTTTCTTT
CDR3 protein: CASTLWQGATEAFF

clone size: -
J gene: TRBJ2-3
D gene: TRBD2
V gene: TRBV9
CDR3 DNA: TGTGCCAGCAGCCCCCCCCCTAGCGGGAGTGCGACAGATACGCAGTATTTT
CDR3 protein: CASSPPPSGSATDTQYF

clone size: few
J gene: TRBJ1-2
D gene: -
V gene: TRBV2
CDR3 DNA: TGTGCCAGCAGTGAAGGTCCAGATTCCGGCTACACCTTC
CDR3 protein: CASSEGPDSGYTF

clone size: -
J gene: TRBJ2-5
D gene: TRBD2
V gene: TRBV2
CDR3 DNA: TGTGCCAGCAGTCGACTAGCGGGAGTGGAGACCCAGTACTTC
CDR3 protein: CASSRLAGVETQYF

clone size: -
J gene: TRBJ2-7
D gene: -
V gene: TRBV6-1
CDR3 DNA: TGTGCCAGCAGCCTCAGGGACTTTAACTCCTACGAGCAGTACTTC
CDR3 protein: CASSLRDFNSYEQYF

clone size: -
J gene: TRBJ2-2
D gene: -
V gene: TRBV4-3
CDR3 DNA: TGCGCCAGCAGCCAAGAAGTCGGTCTACTCACCGGGGAGCTGTTTTTT
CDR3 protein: CASSQEVGLLTGELFF

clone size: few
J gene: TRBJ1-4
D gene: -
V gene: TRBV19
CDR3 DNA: TGTGCCAGCACCGCTCGGACTGCCGCAACTAATGAAAAACTGTTTTTT
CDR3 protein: CASTARTAATNEKLFF

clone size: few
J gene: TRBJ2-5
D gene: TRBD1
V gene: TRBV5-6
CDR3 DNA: TGTGCCAGCAGCTTAAACGCGCAGGGGGCAGTTGAGACCCAGTACTTC
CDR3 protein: CASSLNAQGAVETQYF

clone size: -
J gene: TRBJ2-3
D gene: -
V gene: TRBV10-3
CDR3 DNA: TGTGCCATCAGTGAGCCGACAGATACTAGCACAGATACGCAGTATTTT
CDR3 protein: CAISEPTDTSTDTQYF

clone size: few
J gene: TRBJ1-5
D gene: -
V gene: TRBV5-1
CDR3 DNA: TGCGCCAGCAGCTTGGGGGTGGGCAGTTCCCAGCCCCAGCATTTT
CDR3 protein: CASSLGVGSSQPQHF

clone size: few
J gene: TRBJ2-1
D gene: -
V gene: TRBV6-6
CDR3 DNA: TGTGCCAGCAGTTACGAAGAAGCGGCCTCCTACAATGAGCAGTTCTTC
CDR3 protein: CASSYEEAASYNEQFF

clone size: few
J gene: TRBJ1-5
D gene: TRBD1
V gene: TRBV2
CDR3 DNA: TGTGCCAGCAGAGACAGGGGCAATCAGCCCCAGCATTTT
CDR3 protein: CASRDRGNQPQHF

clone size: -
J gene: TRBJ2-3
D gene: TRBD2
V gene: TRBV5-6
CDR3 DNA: TGTGCCAGCAGCTCCGGGACTAGCGGGTACACAGATACGCAGTATTTT
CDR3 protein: CASSSGTSGYTDTQYF

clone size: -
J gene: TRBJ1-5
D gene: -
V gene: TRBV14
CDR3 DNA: TGTGCCAGCAGCGCAGGGTTCGGTCAGCCCCAGCATTTT
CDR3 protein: CASSAGFGQPQHF

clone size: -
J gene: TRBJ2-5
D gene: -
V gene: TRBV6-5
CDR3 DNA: TGTGCCAGCAGTGAGACTAGGCAAGAGACCCAGTACTTC
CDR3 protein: CASSETRQETQYF

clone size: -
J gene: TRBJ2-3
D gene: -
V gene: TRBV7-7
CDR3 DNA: TGTGCTAGCAGCTTATCTAGAAACACAGATACGCAGTATTTT
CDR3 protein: CASSLSRNTDTQYF

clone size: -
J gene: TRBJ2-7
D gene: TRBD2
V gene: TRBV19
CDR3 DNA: TGTGCCAGTAGTCCCCAGGGACTAGGGGCCTACGAGCAGTACTTC
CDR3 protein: CASSPQGLGAYEQYF

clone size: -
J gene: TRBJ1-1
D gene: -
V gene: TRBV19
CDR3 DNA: TGTGCCAGTAGTATGGGGCCACACCCGAACACTGAAGCTTTCTTT
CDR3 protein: CASSMGPHPNTEAFF

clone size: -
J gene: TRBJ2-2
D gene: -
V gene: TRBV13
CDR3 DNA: TGTGCCAGCAATGCCCGACGAGGGAACACCGGGGAGCTGTTTTTT
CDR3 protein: CASNARRGNTGELFF

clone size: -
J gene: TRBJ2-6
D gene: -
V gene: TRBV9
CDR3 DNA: TGTGCCAGCAGCGTAGGAGGGCGACTGGGGGCCAACGTCCTGACTTTC
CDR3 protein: CASSVGGRLGANVLTF

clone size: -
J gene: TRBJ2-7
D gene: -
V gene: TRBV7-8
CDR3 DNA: TGTGCCAGCAGCTCGGGACTCTACGAGCAGTACTTC
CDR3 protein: CASSSGLYEQYF

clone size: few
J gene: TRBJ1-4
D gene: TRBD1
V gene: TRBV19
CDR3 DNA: TGTGCCAGTAGTTACAGGGGGCCCGGTGAAAAACTGTTTTTT
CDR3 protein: CASSYRGPGEKLFF

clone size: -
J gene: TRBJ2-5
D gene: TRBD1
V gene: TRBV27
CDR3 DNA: TGTGCCAGCAGTTCTAGGACAGGCCAAGAGACCCAGTACTTC
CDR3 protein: CASSSRTGQETQYF

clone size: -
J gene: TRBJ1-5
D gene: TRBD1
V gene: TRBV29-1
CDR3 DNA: TGCAGCGTCGGGACAGGGGGAAGCAATCAGCCCCAGCATTTT
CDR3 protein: CSVGTGGSNQPQHF

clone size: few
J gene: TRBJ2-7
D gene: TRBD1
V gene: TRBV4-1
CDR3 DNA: TGCGCCAGCAGCCAAGGACAGGGGGCATCCTACGAGCAGTACTTC
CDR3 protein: CASSQGQGASYEQYF

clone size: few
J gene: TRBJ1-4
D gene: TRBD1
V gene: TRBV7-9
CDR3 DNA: TGTGCCAGCAGCTTAAGCAGGGGGCAAGATGAAAAACTGTTTTTT
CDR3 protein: CASSLSRGQDEKLFF

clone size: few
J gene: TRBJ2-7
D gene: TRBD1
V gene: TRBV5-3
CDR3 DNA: TGTGCCAGAAGCCAACGGGACAGGGGACCCAGACCTATCTACGAGCAGTACTTC
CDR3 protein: CARSQRDRGPRPIYEQYF

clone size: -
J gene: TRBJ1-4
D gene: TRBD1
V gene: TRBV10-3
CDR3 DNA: TGTGCCATCAGTGACCGACAGGGGGCAGAGGAAAAACTGTTTTTT
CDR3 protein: CAISDRQGAEEKLFF

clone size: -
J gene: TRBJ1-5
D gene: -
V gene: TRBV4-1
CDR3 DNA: TGCGCCAGCAGCCAAATGTCAGACCGGGTAGGACAGCCCCAGCATTTT
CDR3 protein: CASSQMSDRVGQPQHF

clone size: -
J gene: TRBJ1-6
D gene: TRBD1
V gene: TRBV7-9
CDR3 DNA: TGTGCCAGCAGCCTAGAGGACAGGGGCAATTCACCCCTCCACTTT
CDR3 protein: CASSLEDRGNSPLHF

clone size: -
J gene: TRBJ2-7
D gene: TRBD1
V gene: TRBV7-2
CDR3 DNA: TGTGCCAGCAGCTTAGACGGTGACAGGGGCTACGAGCAGTACTTC
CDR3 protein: CASSLDGDRGYEQYF

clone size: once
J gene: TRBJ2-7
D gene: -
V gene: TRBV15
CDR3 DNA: TGTGCCACCAGCAGAGATATGTCTAAGATATACGAGCAGTACTTC
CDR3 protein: CATSRDMSKIYEQYF

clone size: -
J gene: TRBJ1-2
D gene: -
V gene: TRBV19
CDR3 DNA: TGTGCCAGTACCCGGCAGGGACTCCTCTATGGCTACACCTTC
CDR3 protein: CASTRQGLLYGYTF